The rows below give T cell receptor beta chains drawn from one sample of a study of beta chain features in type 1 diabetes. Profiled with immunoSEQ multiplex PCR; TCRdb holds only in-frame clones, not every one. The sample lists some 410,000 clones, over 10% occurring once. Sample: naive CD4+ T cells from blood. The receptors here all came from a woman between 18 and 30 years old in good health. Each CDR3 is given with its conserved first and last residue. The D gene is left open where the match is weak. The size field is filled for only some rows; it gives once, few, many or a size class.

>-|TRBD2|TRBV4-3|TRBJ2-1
CASSRLAGGTYNEQFF
TGCGCCAGCAGTCGACTAGCGGGAGGAACCTACAATGAGCAGTTCTTC
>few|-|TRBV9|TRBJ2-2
CASSRFTGELFF
TGTGCCAGCAGTAGATTCACCGGGGAGCTGTTTTTT
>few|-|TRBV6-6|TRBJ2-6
CASRYLQNSGANVLTF
TGTGCCAGCCGATACCTCCAGAACTCTGGGGCCAACGTCCTGACTTTC
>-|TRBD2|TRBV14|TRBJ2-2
CASSPGRLASTGELFF
TGTGCCAGCAGCCCCGGGAGACTAGCTAGCACCGGGGAGCTGTTTTTT
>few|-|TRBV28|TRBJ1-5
CASSSRPYQPQHF
TGTGCCAGCAGCTCCCGGCCTTATCAGCCCCAGCATTTT
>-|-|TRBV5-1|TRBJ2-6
CASSLGRESGANVLTF
TGCGCCAGCAGCTTGGGTCGGGAATCTGGGGCCAACGTCCTGACTTTC
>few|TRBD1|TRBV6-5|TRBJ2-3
CASSSGQADTQYF
TGTGCCAGCAGCTCCGGACAGGCAGATACGCAGTATTTT
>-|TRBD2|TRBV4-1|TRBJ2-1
CASSQDGLAGGPYNEQFF
TGCGCCAGCAGCCAAGATGGACTAGCGGGAGGGCCCTACAATGAGCAGTTCTTC
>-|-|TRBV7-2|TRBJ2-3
CASSLARLEDTQYF
TGTGCCAGCAGCTTAGCGAGACTTGAGGATACGCAGTATTTT
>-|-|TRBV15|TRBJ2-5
CATSRRAPYQETQYF
TGTGCCACCAGCAGAAGGGCCCCGTACCAAGAGACCCAGTACTTC
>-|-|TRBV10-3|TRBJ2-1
CAISELEGLEQFF
TGTGCCATCAGTGAGTTAGAGGGACTGGAGCAGTTCTTC
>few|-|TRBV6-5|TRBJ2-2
CASREDRSPGELFF
TGTGCCAGCAGGGAGGACAGATCTCCCGGGGAGCTGTTTTTT
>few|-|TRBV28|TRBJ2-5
CASSPSGLRETQYF
TGTGCCAGCAGTCCCTCGGGACTCCGGGAGACCCAGTACTTC
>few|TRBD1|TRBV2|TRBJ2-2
CASSGQGVNTGELFF
TGTGCCAGCAGCGGACAGGGGGTAAACACCGGGGAGCTGTTTTTT
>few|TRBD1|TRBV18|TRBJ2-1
CASSSWTGNSYNEQFF
TGTGCCAGCTCATCTTGGACAGGGAACTCCTACAATGAGCAGTTCTTC
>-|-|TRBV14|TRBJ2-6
CASSQERFSGANVLTF
TGTGCCAGCAGCCAAGAGAGGTTCTCTGGGGCCAACGTCCTGACTTTC
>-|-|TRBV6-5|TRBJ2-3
CASSRGLWVTDTQYF
TGTGCCAGCAGCCGTGGACTATGGGTGACAGATACGCAGTATTTT
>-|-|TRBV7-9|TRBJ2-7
CASSLWAGPIHEQYF
TGTGCCAGCAGCTTATGGGCAGGGCCGATACACGAGCAGTACTTC
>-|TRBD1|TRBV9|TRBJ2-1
CASSVAGTGLYNEQFF
TGTGCCAGCAGCGTAGCCGGGACAGGGCTCTACAATGAGCAGTTCTTC
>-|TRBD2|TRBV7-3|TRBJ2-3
CASSLRLAGTDTQYF
TGTGCCAGCAGCTTAAGACTAGCGGGCACAGATACGCAGTATTTT
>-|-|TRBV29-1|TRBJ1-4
CSVGGTEKLFF
TGCAGCGTAGGGGGAACTGAAAAACTGTTTTTT
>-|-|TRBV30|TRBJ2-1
CAWSQWSSYNEQFF
TGTGCCTGGAGTCAGTGGAGCTCCTACAATGAGCAGTTCTTC